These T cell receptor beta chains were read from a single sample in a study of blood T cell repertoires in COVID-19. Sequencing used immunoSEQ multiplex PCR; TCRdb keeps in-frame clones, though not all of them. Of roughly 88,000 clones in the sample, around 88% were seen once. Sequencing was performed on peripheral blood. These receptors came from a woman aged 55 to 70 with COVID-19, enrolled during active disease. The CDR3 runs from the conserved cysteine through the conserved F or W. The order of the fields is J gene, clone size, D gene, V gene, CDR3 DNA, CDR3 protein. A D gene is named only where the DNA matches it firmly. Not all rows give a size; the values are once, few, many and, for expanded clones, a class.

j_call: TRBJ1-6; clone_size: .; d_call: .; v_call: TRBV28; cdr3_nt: TGTGCCAGCAGTCCAACAAATTCACCCCTCCACTTT; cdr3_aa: CASSPTNSPLHF
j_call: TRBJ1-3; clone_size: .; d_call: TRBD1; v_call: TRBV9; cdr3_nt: TGTGCCAGCAGCGTAGGGACAGGGGCTGGAAACACCATATATTTT; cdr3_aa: CASSVGTGAGNTIYF
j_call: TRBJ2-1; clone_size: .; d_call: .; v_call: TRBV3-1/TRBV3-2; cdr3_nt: TGTGCCAGCAGCCAACTAGCGAACAATGAGCAGTTCTTC; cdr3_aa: CASSQLANNEQFF
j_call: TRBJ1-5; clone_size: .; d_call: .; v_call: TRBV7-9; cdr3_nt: TGTGCCAGCAGCTTAAGGGGTAGCAATCAGCCCCAGCATTTT; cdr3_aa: CASSLRGSNQPQHF
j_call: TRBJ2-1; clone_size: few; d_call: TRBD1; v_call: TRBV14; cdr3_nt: TGTGCCAGCAGCCAAGATACGGACAGGAATGAGCAGTTCTTC; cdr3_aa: CASSQDTDRNEQFF
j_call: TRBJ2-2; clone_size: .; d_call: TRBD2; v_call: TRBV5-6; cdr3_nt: TGTGCCAGCAGCTTGGTTGCGGGGGGGCACAGTGGGTACACCGGGGAGCTGTTTTTT; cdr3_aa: CASSLVAGGHSGYTGELFF
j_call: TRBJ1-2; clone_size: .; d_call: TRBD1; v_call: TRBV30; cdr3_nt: TGTGCCTGGAATCCAGGGGGCGCGCTATCTTTCTATGGCTACACCTTC; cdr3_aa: CAWNPGGALSFYGYTF
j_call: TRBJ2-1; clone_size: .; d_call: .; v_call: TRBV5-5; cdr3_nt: TGTGCCAGCAGCTTGGATAGGAAGTTGACGGGCAATGAGCAGTTCTTC; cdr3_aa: CASSLDRKLTGNEQFF
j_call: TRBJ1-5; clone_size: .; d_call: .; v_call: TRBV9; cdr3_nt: TGTGCCAGCAGCGTAGGGACTTACAATCAGCCCCAGCATTTT; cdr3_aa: CASSVGTYNQPQHF
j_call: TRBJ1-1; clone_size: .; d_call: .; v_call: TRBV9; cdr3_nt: TGTGCCAGCAGCCCAACTACAGGTTACACTGAAGCTTTCTTT; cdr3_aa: CASSPTTGYTEAFF
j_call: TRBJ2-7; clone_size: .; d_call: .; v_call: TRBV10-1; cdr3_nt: TGCGCCAGCAGCGACTCATCAGGGAGGTACTCCGAGCAGTACTTC; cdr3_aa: CASSDSSGRYSEQYF
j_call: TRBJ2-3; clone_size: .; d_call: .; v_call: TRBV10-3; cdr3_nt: TGTGCCATCAGTGATAGGGACTCACCTAGCACAGATACGCAGTATTTT; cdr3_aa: CAISDRDSPSTDTQYF
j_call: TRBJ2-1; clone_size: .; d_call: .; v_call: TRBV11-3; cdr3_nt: TGTGCCAGCAGTAACGCGCCGGAGCAGTTCTTC; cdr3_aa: CASSNAPEQFF